The T cell receptor beta chain described here comes from a study of neurological immune-mediated disorders. This clonotype was picked up many times. The cDNA was generated through 5'RACE incorporating 10-nucleotide random UMIs. TCRdb ran MiXCR on the 5' RACE reads and lists one entry per CDR3 protein. Seen here are some 49,000 distinct CDR3 sequences, 10% observed once, and the top ten hold more than 1.5%. Time point indicated: longitudinal time-point 1 (baseline). The length of the CDR3 is 12 residues. Germline CDR1 SNHLY, CDR2 FYNNEI. Sequenced material: PBMCs. This receptor was identified in a middle-aged woman in good health. The chain recombines TRBV2 with TRBJ2-7; D is possibly TRBD1 (5 bases). Here the CDR3 reads CGTGLSSYEQYF. CDR3 nucleotide sequence: TGTGGTACAGGCCTGAGCTCCTACGAGCAGTACTTC.